Sequencing of this TCR beta chain was carried out in a study of blood T cell repertoires in COVID-19. For the study at large: Samples came from the United States, Italy and Spain, spanning acute and convalescent COVID-19.

In germline, CDR1 is MRHNA, CDR2 SNTAGT. CDR3 size: 14 residues. V lost 3 bases to trimming and J lost 5 bases, with 13 bases between them. Participant reports of clinical history set cohort assignment. This clone was observed a single time. The assay was immunoSEQ multiplex PCR, and TCRdb's table has in-frame clones only and misses some. Seen here are roughly 260,000 clones, 70% to 90% observed once, and the top ten hold approximately 2%. The receptor comes from a woman aged 50 to 60 who had recovered from COVID-19. Source material: PBMCs or T cells enriched from blood (not recorded which). The chain carries TRBV6-4 and TRBJ1-1; unclear D gene. The CDR3 DNA reads as TGTGCCAGCAGTGAGCGGGGTGTCGGGACTGAAGCTTTCTTT. This encodes CASSERGVGTEAFF.